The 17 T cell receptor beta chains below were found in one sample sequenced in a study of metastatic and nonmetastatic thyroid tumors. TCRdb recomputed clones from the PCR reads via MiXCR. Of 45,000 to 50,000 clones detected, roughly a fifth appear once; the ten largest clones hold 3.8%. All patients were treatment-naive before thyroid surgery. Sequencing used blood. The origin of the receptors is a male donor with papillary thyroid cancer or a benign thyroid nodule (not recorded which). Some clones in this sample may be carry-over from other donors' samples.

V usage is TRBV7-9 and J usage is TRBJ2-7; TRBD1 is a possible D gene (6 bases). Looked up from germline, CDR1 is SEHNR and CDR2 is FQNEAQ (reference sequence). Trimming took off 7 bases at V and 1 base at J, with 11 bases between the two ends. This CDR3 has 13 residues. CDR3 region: CASTAGDSYEQYF. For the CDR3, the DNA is TGTGCCAGCACCGCAGGGGATTCCTACGAGCAGTACTTC.

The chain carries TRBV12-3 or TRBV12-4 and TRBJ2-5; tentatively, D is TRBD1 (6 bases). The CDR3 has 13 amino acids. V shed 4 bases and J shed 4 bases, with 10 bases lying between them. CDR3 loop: CASSSLGGETQYF. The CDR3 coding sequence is TGTGCCAGCAGTTCATTAGGGGGAGAGACCCAGTACTTC.

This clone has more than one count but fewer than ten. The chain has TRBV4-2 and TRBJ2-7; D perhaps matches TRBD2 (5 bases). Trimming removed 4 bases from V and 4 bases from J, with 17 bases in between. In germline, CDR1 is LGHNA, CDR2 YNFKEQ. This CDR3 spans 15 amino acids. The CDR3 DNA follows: TGTGCCAGCAGCCTCCAGACTATCGTGAGTTACGAGCAGTACTTC. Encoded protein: CASSLQTIVSYEQYF.

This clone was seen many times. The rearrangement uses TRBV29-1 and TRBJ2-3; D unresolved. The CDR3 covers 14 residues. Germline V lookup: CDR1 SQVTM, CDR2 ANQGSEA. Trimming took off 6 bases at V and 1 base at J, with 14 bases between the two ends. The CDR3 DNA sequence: TGCAGCGTATTTGGGATCGGAGGCACAGATACGCAGTATTTT. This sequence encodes CSVFGIGGTDTQYF.

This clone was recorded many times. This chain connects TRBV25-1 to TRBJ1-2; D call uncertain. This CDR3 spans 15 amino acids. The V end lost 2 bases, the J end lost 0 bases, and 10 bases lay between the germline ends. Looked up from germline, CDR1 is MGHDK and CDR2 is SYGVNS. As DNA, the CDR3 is TGTGCCAGCAGTGAAGCGAGGTCAGCTAACTATGGCTACACCTTC. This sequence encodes CASSEARSANYGYTF.

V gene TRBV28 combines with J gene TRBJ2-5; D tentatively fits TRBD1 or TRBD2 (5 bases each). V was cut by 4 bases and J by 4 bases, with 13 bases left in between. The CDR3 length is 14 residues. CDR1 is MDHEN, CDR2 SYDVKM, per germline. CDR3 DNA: TGTGCCAGCAGTTCAGCTGGGGGTCGAGAGACCCAGTACTTC. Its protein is CASSSAGGRETQYF.

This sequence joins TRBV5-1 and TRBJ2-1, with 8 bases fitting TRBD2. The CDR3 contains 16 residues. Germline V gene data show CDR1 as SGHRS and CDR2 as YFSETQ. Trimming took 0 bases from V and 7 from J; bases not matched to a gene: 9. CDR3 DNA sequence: TGCGCCAGCAGCTTGGCCCCAGCGGGAGTAAAGAATGAGCAGTTCTTC. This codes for CASSLAPAGVKNEQFF.

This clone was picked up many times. Here the CDR3 DNA reads TGTGCCAGCAGTGTCGCAGTTATGAACACTGAAGCTTTCTTT. It translates to CASSVAVMNTEAFF. This chain joins TRBV6-1 and TRBJ1-1; D is ambiguous. The germline gives CDR1 MNHNS, CDR2 SASEGT. The CDR3 has 14 amino acids. With 4 bases removed from V and 0 bases from J, the gap between germline ends came to 9 bases.

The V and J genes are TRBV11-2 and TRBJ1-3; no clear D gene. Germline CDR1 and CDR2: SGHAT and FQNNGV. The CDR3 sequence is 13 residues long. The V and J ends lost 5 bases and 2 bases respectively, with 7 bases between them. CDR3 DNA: TGTGCCAGCAGCCCACCCCCTGGAAACACCATATATTTT. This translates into CASSPPPGNTIYF.

The CDR3 DNA is TGCGCCAGCAATGCGGGAGGGTACAATGAGCAGTTCTTC. This sequence encodes CASNAGGYNEQFF. The chain is built from TRBV5-1 and TRBJ2-1, with 9 bases identical to TRBD2. The trim removed 6 bases at V and 4 bases at J, leaving 2 bases unmatched. The CDR3 runs to 13 residues. CDR1 and CDR2 (germline): SGHRS, YFSETQ. The full variable domain, in which reference TRBV5-1 and TRBJ2-1 provide the parts outside the CDR3, is KAGVTQTPRYLIKTRGQQVTLSCSPISGHRSVSWYQQTPGQGLQFLFEYFSETQRNKGNFPGRFSGRQFSNSRSEMNVSTLELGDSALYLCASNAGGYNEQFFGPGTRLTVL.

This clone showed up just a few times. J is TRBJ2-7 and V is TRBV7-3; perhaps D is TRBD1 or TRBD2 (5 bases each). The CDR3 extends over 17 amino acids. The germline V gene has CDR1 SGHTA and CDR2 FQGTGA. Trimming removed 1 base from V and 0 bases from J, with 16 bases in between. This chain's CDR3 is CASSLSTWGSGSYEQYF. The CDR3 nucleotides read TGTGCCAGCAGCTTAAGCACGTGGGGGAGCGGCTCCTACGAGCAGTACTTC.

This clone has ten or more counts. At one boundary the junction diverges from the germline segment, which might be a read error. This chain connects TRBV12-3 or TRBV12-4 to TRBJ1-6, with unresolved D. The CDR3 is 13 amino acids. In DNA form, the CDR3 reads TGTGCCAGCAGTTTATCTAATAATCCACCCCTCCACTTT. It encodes CASSLSNNPPLHF.

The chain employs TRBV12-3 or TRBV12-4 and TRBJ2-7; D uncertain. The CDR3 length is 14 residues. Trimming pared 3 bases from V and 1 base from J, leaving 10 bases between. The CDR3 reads CASSFICSSYEQYF. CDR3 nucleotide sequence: TGTGCCAGCAGTTTTATCTGTTCTTCCTACGAGCAGTACTTC.

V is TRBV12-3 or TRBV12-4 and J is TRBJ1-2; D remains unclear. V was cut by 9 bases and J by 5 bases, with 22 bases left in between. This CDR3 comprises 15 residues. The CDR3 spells CASTTAPNLIYGYTF. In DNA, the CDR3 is TGTGCCAGTACTACAGCGCCAAATCTTATATATGGCTACACCTTC.

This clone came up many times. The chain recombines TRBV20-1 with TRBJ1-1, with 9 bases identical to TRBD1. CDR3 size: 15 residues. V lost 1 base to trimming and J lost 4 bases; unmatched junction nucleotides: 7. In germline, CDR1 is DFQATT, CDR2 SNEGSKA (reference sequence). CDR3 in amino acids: CSARGPTGGITEAFF. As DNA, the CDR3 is TGCAGTGCTAGAGGTCCGACAGGGGGTATCACTGAAGCTTTCTTT.

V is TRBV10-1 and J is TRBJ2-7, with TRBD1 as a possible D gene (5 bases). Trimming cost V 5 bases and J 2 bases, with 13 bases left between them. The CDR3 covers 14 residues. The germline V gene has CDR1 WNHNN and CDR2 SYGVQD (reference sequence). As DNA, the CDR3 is TGCGCCAGCAGTTGGCAGGGAAATCCCTACGAGCAGTACTTC. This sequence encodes CASSWQGNPYEQYF.

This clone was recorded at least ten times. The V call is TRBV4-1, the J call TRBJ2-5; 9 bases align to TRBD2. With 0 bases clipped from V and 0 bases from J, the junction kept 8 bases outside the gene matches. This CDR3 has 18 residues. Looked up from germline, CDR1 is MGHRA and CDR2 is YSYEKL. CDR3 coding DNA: TGCGCCAGCAGCCAAGATGGGCGGGAGGGTAGATACCAAGAGACCCAGTACTTC. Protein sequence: CASSQDGREGRYQETQYF.